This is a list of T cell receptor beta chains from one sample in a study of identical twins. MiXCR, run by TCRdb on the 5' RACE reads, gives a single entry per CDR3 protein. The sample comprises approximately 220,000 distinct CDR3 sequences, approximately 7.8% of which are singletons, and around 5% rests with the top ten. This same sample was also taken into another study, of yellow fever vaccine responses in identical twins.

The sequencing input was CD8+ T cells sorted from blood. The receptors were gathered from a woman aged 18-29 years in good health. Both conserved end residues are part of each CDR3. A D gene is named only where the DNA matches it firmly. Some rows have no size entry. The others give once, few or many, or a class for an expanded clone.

CDR3 protein: CASSPWVGPYEQYF; CDR3 DNA: TGTGCCAGCAGCCCCTGGGTGGGCCCCTACGAGCAGTACTTC; V gene: TRBV3-1; D gene: .; J gene: TRBJ2-7; clone size: .
CDR3 protein: CASCPKGSGSQIYEQYF; CDR3 DNA: TGTGCCAGCTGCCCTAAGGGTAGCGGGAGCCAAATCTACGAGCAGTACTTC; V gene: TRBV7-9; D gene: TRBD2; J gene: TRBJ2-7; clone size: .
CDR3 protein: CASSLATGGSNYGYTF; CDR3 DNA: TGCGCCAGCAGCTTGGCTACAGGGGGCTCTAACTATGGCTACACCTTC; V gene: TRBV5-1; D gene: TRBD1; J gene: TRBJ1-2; clone size: many
CDR3 protein: CSAGDRAGIWETQYF; CDR3 DNA: TGCAGTGCTGGGGACAGGGCCGGAATTTGGGAGACCCAGTACTTC; V gene: TRBV20-1; D gene: TRBD1; J gene: TRBJ2-5; clone size: few
CDR3 protein: CASSYWNTGELFF; CDR3 DNA: TGTGCCAGCAGTTACTGGAACACCGGGGAGCTGTTTTTT; V gene: TRBV6-5; D gene: .; J gene: TRBJ2-2; clone size: many
CDR3 protein: CASSSPRRSGGPVGTQYF; CDR3 DNA: TGTGCCAGCAGCTCTCCCCGTAGGAGCGGGGGACCGGTGGGGACCCAGTACTTC; V gene: TRBV7-8; D gene: TRBD2; J gene: TRBJ2-5; clone size: .
CDR3 protein: CSVDGWQENTEAFF; CDR3 DNA: TGCAGCGTTGATGGGTGGCAGGAGAACACTGAAGCTTTCTTT; V gene: TRBV29-1; D gene: .; J gene: TRBJ1-1; clone size: many
CDR3 protein: CASSQSYQGNDGYTF; CDR3 DNA: TGCGCCAGCAGCCAATCGTACCAGGGAAACGATGGCTACACCTTC; V gene: TRBV4-1; D gene: .; J gene: TRBJ1-2; clone size: few
CDR3 protein: CASKGTYEQYF; CDR3 DNA: TGTGCCAGTAAAGGAACCTACGAGCAGTACTTC; V gene: TRBV27; D gene: .; J gene: TRBJ2-7; clone size: few
CDR3 protein: CASPEGAGYTF; CDR3 DNA: TGTGCCTCCCCCGAGGGGGCGGGCTACACCTTC; V gene: TRBV7-2; D gene: TRBD1; J gene: TRBJ1-2; clone size: .
CDR3 protein: CSVENRQNTGELFF; CDR3 DNA: TGCAGCGTTGAAAACAGACAGAACACCGGGGAGCTGTTTTTT; V gene: TRBV29-1; D gene: .; J gene: TRBJ2-2; clone size: many
CDR3 protein: CASSQTRREQYF; CDR3 DNA: TGTGCCAGCAGCCAGACTAGGCGTGAGCAGTACTTC; V gene: TRBV7-8; D gene: .; J gene: TRBJ2-7; clone size: .
CDR3 protein: CSVAGLAGLYNEQFF; CDR3 DNA: TGCAGCGTGGCCGGACTAGCGGGGCTCTACAATGAGCAGTTCTTC; V gene: TRBV29-1; D gene: TRBD2; J gene: TRBJ2-1; clone size: few
CDR3 protein: CASSFSKAQAPNYGYTF; CDR3 DNA: TGTGCCAGCAGTTTTTCGAAAGCGCAGGCCCCTAACTATGGCTACACCTTC; V gene: TRBV27; D gene: .; J gene: TRBJ1-2; clone size: .
CDR3 protein: CASSETNEQFF; CDR3 DNA: TGTGCCAGCAGTGAGACAAATGAGCAGTTCTTC; V gene: TRBV2; D gene: .; J gene: TRBJ2-1; clone size: .
CDR3 protein: CASSLEGFYRNEQFF; CDR3 DNA: TGTGCCAGCAGTTTGGAGGGATTCTACCGCAATGAGCAGTTCTTC; V gene: TRBV28; D gene: .; J gene: TRBJ2-1; clone size: few
CDR3 protein: CASDNRDSNQPQHF; CDR3 DNA: TGTGCTAGTGACAACAGGGATAGCAATCAGCCCCAGCATTTT; V gene: TRBV12-5; D gene: .; J gene: TRBJ1-5; clone size: many